This record concerns one T cell receptor beta chain sequence. This sample is drawn from a study of T cell changes during pregnancy in multiple sclerosis. TCRdb's table, derived via immunoSEQ multiplex PCR, lists solely in-frame clones and lacks some. The sample lists some 11,000 clones, 86% seen once, with approximately 15% in the top ten. The CDR3 length is 15 residues. Germline CDR1 is MNHEY and CDR2 is SVGAGI. This clonotype originated in a female donor in good health, enrolled as a control in a pregnancy study. The sequences come from CD8+ T cells from peripheral blood mononuclear cells, collected in the second trimester of pregnancy. The J gene is TRBJ2-5, the V gene TRBV6-5, with 8 nucleotides matching TRBD1. The DNA end is more similar to TRBJ2-7, so the J call may be wrong. CDR3 loop: CASSFGTGGTYEQYF. The CDR3 DNA reads TGTGCCAGCAGCTTCGGTACAGGGGGAACCTACGAGCAGTACTTC.